This T cell receptor (beta chain) derives from a study of TIL therapy for anti-PD-1-resistant metastatic lung cancer. Study summary: Median tumor PD-L1 proportion score was under 7.5%.

Time point described: pre-treatment sample, taken before nivolumab and TIL therapy. J lost 2 bases, V lost 6 bases, and 10 bases had no gene match. The CDR3 contains 16 residues. CDR1 is MNHEY, CDR2 SMNVEV, per germline (reference sequence). Sequencing used immunoSEQ v3. Produced via immunoSEQ multiplex PCR; TCRdb's table is partial and in-frame only. The sample consists of about 57,000 clones, 79% of them appearing once. The receptor was isolated from a woman aged 30-79 years with non-small cell lung cancer. The specimen was blood, collected at baseline. The genes are TRBV27 and TRBJ2-7, with TRBD2 matching over 10 bases. CDR3 residues: CASSLMGLATPYEQYF. CDR3 nucleotide sequence: TGTGCCAGCAGCTTAATGGGACTAGCGACACCCTACGAGCAGTACTTC.